This is a list of T cell receptor beta chains from one sample in a study of shared clonotypes between healthy human individuals. The assay was immunoSEQ multiplex PCR, and TCRdb's table has in-frame clones only and misses some. The profile shows about 2 million clones, about 95% of them singletons. Input material: naive CD4+ T cells sorted from blood. The source is a man younger than 35 in good health. CDR3s include the opening cysteine and the closing phenylalanine or tryptophan. A D gene is named only where the DNA matches it firmly. Size tells how often a clone was seen (once, few, many) or the class of an expanded clone, and some rows leave it out.

j_gene	d_gene	abundance	v_gene	CDR3aa	CDR3nt
TRBJ1-2	.	.	TRBV6-1	CASSESRSYTF	TGTGCCAGCAGTGAAAGTAGGTCCTACACCTTC
TRBJ2-3	.	.	TRBV5-1	CASSLETRNTQYF	TGCGCCAGCAGCTTGGAGACTAGAAATACGCAGTATTTT
TRBJ2-7	.	.	TRBV11-3	CAHQEGAYEQYF	TGTGCCCACCAGGAGGGCGCATACGAGCAGTACTTC
TRBJ1-1	.	.	TRBV18	CASSPPGGPMNTEAFF	TGTGCCAGCTCCCCACCCGGGGGACCCATGAACACTGAAGCTTTCTTT
TRBJ2-7	.	.	TRBV5-1	CASGLNSYEQYF	TGCGCCAGCGGACTAAATTCCTACGAGCAGTACTTC
TRBJ1-1	TRBD1	.	TRBV18	CASSPGQGLNTEAFF	TGTGCCAGCTCACCCGGACAGGGCTTGAACACTGAAGCTTTCTTT
TRBJ2-5	TRBD2	.	TRBV11-3	CASSERTSPQETQYF	TGTGCCAGCAGTGAAAGGACTAGCCCCCAAGAGACCCAGTACTTC
TRBJ2-3	.	.	TRBV2	CASSERQVTDTQYF	TGTGCCAGCAGTGAACGACAAGTCACAGATACGCAGTATTTT
TRBJ1-5	.	.	TRBV5-1	CASSLEGTLNQPQHF	TGCGCCAGCAGCTTGGAGGGAACCCTAAATCAGCCCCAGCATTTT
TRBJ1-2	.	once	TRBV4-1	CASSMSGGYTF	TGCGCCAGCAGCATGTCAGGGGGCTACACCTTC
TRBJ2-1	TRBD2	.	TRBV7-9	CASSLVGGSSYNEQFF	TGTGCCAGCAGCTTAGTCGGCGGGAGCTCCTACAATGAGCAGTTCTTC
TRBJ1-2	.	.	TRBV13	CASSLRLGAEGYTF	TGTGCCAGCAGCCTGCGTCTGGGGGCCGAAGGCTACACCTTC
TRBJ1-2	.	.	TRBV6-1	CASSGEGRGTYGYTF	TGTGCCAGCAGTGGAGAGGGCAGGGGAACCTATGGCTACACCTTC
TRBJ1-4	.	.	TRBV7-2	CASSPEGTINEKLFF	TGTGCCAGCAGCCCAGAGGGGACGATTAATGAAAAACTGTTTTTT
TRBJ2-3	.	.	TRBV4-3	CASSPEEGSDTQYF	TGCGCCAGCAGCCCGGAGGAGGGTTCAGATACGCAGTATTTT
TRBJ2-7	TRBD2	.	TRBV27	CASSLYGTSGYEQYF	TGTGCCAGCAGTTTATACGGGACTAGCGGCTACGAGCAGTACTTC
TRBJ1-6	.	.	TRBV2	CASAQEGNSPLHF	TGTGCCAGCGCCCAGGAGGGAAATTCACCCCTCCACTTT
TRBJ2-7	.	.	TRBV9	CASSVESRGREQYF	TGTGCCAGCAGCGTAGAGAGTAGGGGGAGAGAGCAGTACTTC
TRBJ2-3	TRBD1	.	TRBV5-1	CASRADRGSTDTQYF	TGCGCCAGCAGGGCCGACAGGGGGAGCACAGATACGCAGTATTTT
TRBJ1-1	.	.	TRBV9	CASGPDPGQNTEAFF	TGTGCCAGCGGTCCCGACCCGGGGCAAAACACTGAAGCTTTCTTT
TRBJ2-4	TRBD2	.	TRBV11-2	CASSLGSGRFLNIQYF	TGTGCCAGCAGCTTAGGTAGCGGGAGATTCTTAAACATTCAGTACTTC
TRBJ2-5	.	.	TRBV9	CASSVGGGERETQYF	TGTGCCAGCAGCGTAGGCGGGGGCGAGAGGGAGACCCAGTACTTC
TRBJ2-3	.	once	TRBV11-2	CASSRIGEGTDTQYF	TGTGCCAGCAGCCGAATCGGGGAGGGCACAGATACGCAGTATTTT
TRBJ1-6	TRBD1	.	TRBV7-2	CASSSDRGRSPLHF	TGTGCCAGCAGCTCGGACAGGGGACGGTCACCCCTCCACTTT
TRBJ2-7	.	.	TRBV11-2	CASSSTAGTFFYEQYF	TGTGCCAGCAGCTCTACCGCCGGGACATTTTTCTACGAGCAGTACTTC
TRBJ2-7	TRBD2	.	TRBV7-6	CASSLAGEQYF	TGTGCCAGCAGCCTAGCGGGCGAGCAGTACTTC
TRBJ2-3	.	.	TRBV7-2	CASSLEVGTDTQYF	TGTGCCAGCAGCTTAGAGGTGGGAACAGATACGCAGTATTTT
TRBJ2-7	TRBD2	once	TRBV10-1	CASSLIITGGEQYF	TGCGCCAGCAGTCTAATTATAACGGGGGGCGAGCAGTACTTC
TRBJ2-1	TRBD2	.	TRBV7-2	CASSLMLAGTYNEQFF	TGTGCCAGCAGCCTCATGCTAGCGGGAACCTACAATGAGCAGTTCTTC
TRBJ2-7	TRBD1	once	TRBV5-4	CASSSTGTATYEQYF	TGTGCCAGCAGTTCCACCGGGACAGCGACCTACGAGCAGTACTTC
TRBJ2-5	.	once	TRBV5-1	CASSLALAGGETQYF	TGCGCCAGCAGCTTGGCACTAGCCGGCGGAGAGACCCAGTACTTC
TRBJ2-1	.	.	TRBV5-6	CASSLQLGNEQFF	TGTGCCAGCAGCTTGCAGTTGGGAAATGAGCAGTTCTTC
TRBJ2-2	.	.	TRBV9	CASSITGSTGELFF	TGTGCCAGCAGCATTACAGGGAGCACCGGGGAGCTGTTTTTT
TRBJ2-7	TRBD2	.	TRBV7-2	CASSSRTSGSYEQYF	TGTGCCAGCAGCTCTCGGACTAGCGGGAGTTACGAGCAGTACTTC
TRBJ2-7	TRBD2	.	TRBV18	CASSAGVSSYEQYF	TGTGCCAGCTCGGCGGGGGTGAGCTCCTACGAGCAGTACTTC
TRBJ2-1	.	.	TRBV10-3	CAAARTARSYNEQFF	TGTGCCGCTGCAAGGACAGCTCGCTCCTACAATGAGCAGTTCTTC
TRBJ1-1	.	.	TRBV30	CAWSVGITEAFF	TGTGCCTGGAGTGTAGGAATCACTGAAGCTTTCTTT
TRBJ1-5	TRBD1	.	TRBV6-5	CASSPGDRSQHF	TGTGCCAGCAGTCCCGGGGACAGATCCCAGCATTTT
TRBJ1-1	.	.	TRBV4-3	CASSQEYRNEAFF	TGCGCCAGCAGCCAAGAGTACAGGAATGAAGCTTTCTTT
TRBJ2-3	.	.	TRBV6-5	CASSPPGLRLYF	TGTGCCAGCAGCCCCCCCGGCCTAAGGTTGTATTTT
TRBJ2-7	TRBD2	.	TRBV4-1	CASSPQIAGDTYEQYF	TGCGCCAGCAGCCCTCAGATAGCGGGGGACACTTACGAGCAGTACTTC
TRBJ2-5	.	.	TRBV5-8	CASSLGGHLGPQYETQYF	TGTGCCAGCAGCTTGGGGGGCCATCTCGGCCCCCAGTACGAGACCCAGTACTTC
TRBJ2-2	.	.	TRBV29-1	CSVAGIGGVHGELFF	TGCAGCGTTGCGGGAATAGGGGGAGTGCACGGGGAGCTGTTTTTT
TRBJ2-7	.	.	TRBV5-1	CASRAGPYEQYF	TGCGCCAGCAGGGCAGGGCCCTACGAGCAGTACTTC
TRBJ1-2	.	.	TRBV30	CAWSVSSGGYTF	TGTGCCTGGAGTGTCTCGAGTGGCGGCTACACCTTC
TRBJ2-1	.	once	TRBV5-8	CASRREYSYNEQFF	TGTGCCAGCCGAAGGGAATACTCTTACAATGAGCAGTTCTTC
TRBJ2-5	TRBD2	.	TRBV7-2	CASSPESSGGSGETQYF	TGTGCCAGCAGCCCCGAATCGTCTGGCGGGAGTGGAGAGACCCAGTACTTC
TRBJ1-5	.	.	TRBV7-9	CASSLARDSNQPQHF	TGTGCCAGCAGCTTAGCCCGGGACAGCAATCAGCCCCAGCATTTT
TRBJ2-3	.	.	TRBV6-1	CASRTVDFTDTQYF	TGTGCCAGCCGGACGGTTGACTTCACAGATACGCAGTATTTT
TRBJ1-1	.	.	TRBV6-1	CASTRLNTEAFF	TGTGCCAGCACCAGGCTGAACACTGAAGCTTTCTTT
TRBJ2-5	.	.	TRBV7-8	CASSLQGGGETQYF	TGTGCCAGCAGCTTGCAGGGTGGAGGGGAGACCCAGTACTTC
TRBJ2-6	.	once	TRBV18	CASSPVHRTSGANVLTF	TGTGCCAGCTCACCGGTGCACAGGACCTCTGGGGCCAACGTCCTGACTTTC
TRBJ2-7	.	.	TRBV2	CASSMDFYEQYF	TGTGCCAGCAGCATGGACTTCTACGAGCAGTACTTC